One sample yielded the 27 T cell receptor beta chains listed below, sequenced in a study of blood T cell repertoires in COVID-19. Here immunoSEQ multiplex PCR was the method, and the copy in TCRdb shows in-frame clones only, minus some. The table lists about 180,000 clones, 86% of them singletons. Sequenced material: PBMCs or T cells enriched from blood (not recorded which). These receptors originate from a woman in her twenties or thirties who had recovered from COVID-19.

The chain has TRBV27 and TRBJ2-5; no definite D call. CDR1 and CDR2 from the germline V gene are MNHEY and SMNVEV (reference sequence). The CDR3 is 16 residues long. The V end lost 5 bases, the J end lost 4 bases, and 20 bases lay between the germline ends. CDR3 sequence reads: CASSKSGSVFGETQYF. CDR3 nucleotides: TGTGCCAGCAGTAAGTCCGGTAGTGTCTTCGGAGAGACCCAGTACTTC.

The rearrangement joins TRBV30 to TRBJ1-6; a weak D match, TRBD1 (6 bases). This CDR3 is built from 16 residues. V lost 4 bases and J lost 6, with 19 bases in between. Germline V gives CDR1 GTSNPN, CDR2 SVGIG (reference sequence). The CDR3 spells CAWMLVMGALNSPLHF. The CDR3 region has the DNA TGTGCCTGGATGCTAGTCATGGGGGCACTTAATTCACCCCTCCACTTT.

V and J are TRBV24-1 and TRBJ1-6; D gene ambiguous. The V and J ends lost 4 bases and 6 bases respectively, with 18 bases between them. Germline CDR1 reads KGHDR; CDR2 reads SFDVKD. The CDR3 has 17 residues. CDR3 in amino acids: CATSDRGLKGANSPLHF. The CDR3 coding sequence is TGTGCCACCAGTGACAGAGGGTTGAAGGGAGCTAATTCACCCCTCCACTTT.

The V gene is TRBV2, the J gene TRBJ2-4; maybe TRBD1 (6 bases). V lost 6 bases, J lost 0 bases, and 18 bases lay in between. Looked up from germline, CDR1 is SNHLY and CDR2 is FYNNEI. The CDR3 consists of 17 residues. CDR3 in amino acids: CASRYPGQQLAKNIQYF. In DNA form, the CDR3 reads TGTGCCAGCAGATATCCGGGACAACAGCTAGCCAAAAACATTCAGTACTTC.

This chain links TRBV7-6 with TRBJ2-2; a possible D gene is TRBD2 (5 bases). Germline values: CDR1 SGHVS, CDR2 FNYEAQ. The CDR3 is 15 amino acids. The V end lost 7 bases, the J end lost 3 bases, and 15 bases lay between the germline ends. The CDR3 sequence is CASNEEAFHTGELFF. The CDR3 nucleotides are TGTGCCAGCAATGAGGAGGCCTTCCACACCGGGGAGCTGTTTTTT. Drawing the rest from reference TRBV7-6 and TRBJ2-2, the complete variable domain is GAGVSQSPRYKVTKRGQDVALRCDPISGHVSLYWYRQALGQGPEFLTYFNYEAQQDKSGLPNDRFSAERPEGSISTLTIQRTEQRDSAMYRCASNEEAFHTGELFFGEGSRLTVL.

DNA of the CDR3: TGTGCCAGCAGCTTATTCGCTTGGCGGGAGACCCAGTACTTC. Translation: CASSLFAWRETQYF. This chain uses TRBV5-8 with TRBJ2-5; unclear D gene. V was trimmed by 2 bases and J by 5 bases, leaving 13 bases between them. CDR1 and CDR2 (germline): SGHTS, YDEGEE. The CDR3 loop spans 14 amino acids.

The chain has TRBV13 and TRBJ2-2; TRBD1 aligns across 7 bases. V was pared by 7 bases and J by 7 bases, with 12 bases of the junction left unmatched. Germline lookup yields CDR1 PRHDT and CDR2 FYEKMQ (reference sequence). The CDR3 sequence is 15 residues long. Here the CDR3 reads CASTTLIDRVGELFF. DNA for the CDR3: TGTGCCAGCACTACGTTAATAGACAGGGTCGGGGAGCTGTTTTTT.

This clone was observed a single time. The V gene is TRBV4-1, the J gene TRBJ1-4; tentative D call: TRBD1 (5 bases). CDR1 and CDR2 from the germline V gene are MGHRA and YSYEKL. This CDR3 has 15 residues. The V and J ends lost 1 base and 8 bases respectively, with 14 bases between them. This CDR3 is CASSQGPWGGEKLFF. CDR3 DNA sequence: TGCGCCAGCAGCCAAGGTCCCTGGGGGGGGGAAAAACTGTTTTTT.

The chain recombines TRBV11-2 with TRBJ1-2; a weak D match, TRBD1 (5 bases). The germline gives CDR1 SGHAT, CDR2 FQNNGV. This CDR3 region has 14 residues. V was trimmed by 4 bases and J by 8 bases, leaving 17 bases between them. CDR3 nucleotides: TGTGCCAGCAGCTCCTCCCAGGGAAGAGACGGCTACACCTTC. Encoded protein: CASSSSQGRDGYTF.

V gene TRBV6-2 or TRBV6-3 combines with J gene TRBJ2-1; the match to TRBD2 covers 14 bases. V shed 5 bases and J 8 bases; nucleotides not matched to a gene: 11. The CDR3 has 17 residues. The germline V gene encodes CDR1 MNHEY and CDR2 SVGEGT. CDR3: CASSKHSGTSGRDEQFF. The DNA of the CDR3 is TGTGCCAGCAGTAAACACTCCGGGACTAGCGGGAGAGATGAGCAGTTCTTC.

The rearrangement joins TRBV29-1 to TRBJ2-2, with 8 nucleotides matching TRBD2. Germline CDR1 SQVTM, CDR2 ANQGSEA. V gave up 5 bases and J gave up 3 bases; unmatched junction bases: 5. The CDR3 is 14 residues long. CDR3 region: CSVRPSGYTGELFF. The CDR3 coding sequence is TGCAGCGTTCGTCCTAGCGGGTACACCGGGGAGCTGTTTTTT.

This rearrangement joins TRBV6-1 to TRBJ1-3; D is ambiguous. CDR1 is MNHNS, CDR2 SASEGT, per germline. With 2 bases removed from V and 4 bases from J, the gap between germline ends came to 9 bases. The CDR3 extends over 14 amino acids. The CDR3 DNA reads TGTGCCAGCAGTGAATCTCCAGTCGGAAACACCATATATTTT. Translated, it gives CASSESPVGNTIYF.

The genes are TRBV28 and TRBJ1-4; D is unresolved. The germline CDR1 and CDR2 sequences are MDHEN and SYDVKM. Trimming removed 2 bases from V and 0 bases from J, with 13 bases in between. CDR3 length equals 17 residues. CDR3 residues: CASSLLTGGSTNEKLFF. Here the CDR3 DNA reads TGTGCCAGCAGTTTACTGACGGGTGGTTCAACTAATGAAAAACTGTTTTTT. The entire variable domain, with the rest obtained from reference TRBV28 and TRBJ1-4, is as follows: DVKVTQSSRYLVKRTGEKVFLECVQDMDHENMFWYRQDPGLGLRLIYFSYDVKMKEKGDIPEGYSVSREKKERFSLILESASTNQTSMYLCASSLLTGGSTNEKLFFGSGTQLSVL.

This clone has just a few counts. The chain has TRBV5-1 and TRBJ1-2; D not certain. V was cut by 0 bases and J by 10 bases, with 10 bases left in between. Germline-derived CDR1 and CDR2 are SGHRS and YFSETQ. The CDR3 is 12 residues long. DNA of the CDR3: TGCGCCAGCAGCTTGGACAGATCTTCCTACACCTTC. Translation: CASSLDRSSYTF.

The chain carries TRBV5-1 and TRBJ1-2; possible D gene TRBD1, 5 bases. Germline loops: CDR1 SGHRS, CDR2 YFSETQ. Deletions cut 3 bases from V and 2 bases from J, with 11 bases between. The CDR3 extends over 14 amino acids. CDR3 in DNA: TGCGCCAGCAGCTATAGTCAGGGAAACTATGGCTACACCTTC. Protein product: CASSYSQGNYGYTF.

This sequence joins TRBV5-4 and TRBJ2-6; tentatively, D is TRBD1 (5 bases). Trimming left V 0 bases short and J 2 bases short, with 15 bases between. Germline V gene sequence: CDR1 SGHNT, CDR2 YYREEE (reference sequence). The length of the CDR3 is 18 residues. CDR3 nucleotides: TGTGCCAGCAGCTTGGCCTTTGGCAGGGATACTGGGGCCAACGTCCTGACTTTC. Translated, it gives CASSLAFGRDTGANVLTF.

The chain couples TRBV5-4 to TRBJ2-2, with 10 bases lining up with TRBD2. Losses at the gene ends were 5 bases for V and 4 bases for J; bases not matched to a gene: 8. The CDR3 runs to 16 residues. From germline, CDR1 is SGHNT and CDR2 YYREEE (reference sequence). The CDR3 DNA is TGTGCCAGCAGATCCGGGACTAGCGTCCCCACCGGGGAGCTGTTTTTT. Translating gives CASRSGTSVPTGELFF.

The chain couples TRBV5-1 to TRBJ1-6, with 10 bases lining up with TRBD1. Trimming at V came to 4 bases and at J to 3 bases, leaving 4 bases not matched to a gene. Germline lookup yields CDR1 SGHRS and CDR2 YFSETQ. This CDR3 contains 16 residues. CDR3 residues: CASSQGTGDYNSPLHF. Written as DNA, the CDR3 is TGCGCCAGCAGCCAGGGGACAGGGGACTATAATTCACCCCTCCACTTT.

The sample holds one count of this clone. V gene TRBV30 combines with J gene TRBJ1-2, with D unclear. V was pared by 4 bases and J by 0 bases, with 9 bases between. Looked up from germline, CDR1 is GTSNPN and CDR2 is SVGIG (reference sequence). The CDR3 covers 13 residues. The DNA for the CDR3 is TGTGCCTGGACCCCCGGGGCTAACTATGGCTACACCTTC. Translation gives CAWTPGANYGYTF. The variable domain in full, with the rest retrieved from reference TRBV30 and TRBJ1-2, is SQTIHQWPATLVQPVGSPLSLECTVEGTSNPNLYWYRQAAGRGLQLLFYSVGIGQISSEVPQNLSASRPQDRQFILSSKKLLLSDSGFYLCAWTPGANYGYTFGSGTRLTVV.

The chain employs TRBV7-7 and TRBJ1-5, with unresolved D. The CDR3 length is 13 residues. CDR1 and CDR2 (germline): SSHAT, FNYEAQ (reference sequence). V lost 1 base and J 6 bases, leaving 7 bases between the germline ends. In DNA, the CDR3 is TGTGCCAGCAGCTTAGGAGTCGGTCAGCCCCAGCATTTT. Its translation: CASSLGVGQPQHF.

The chain joins TRBV7-8 to TRBJ1-2; 9 nucleotides match TRBD1. The ends lost 5 bases at V and 4 bases at J; junction bases unmatched: 8. The germline V gene encodes CDR1 SGHVS and CDR2 FQNEAQ. The CDR3 loop spans 15 amino acids. CDR3 region: CASSPRTGAGYGYTF. The CDR3 bases are TGTGCCAGCAGCCCAAGGACAGGGGCGGGCTATGGCTACACCTTC.

In this sample, this clone turned up a few times. This chain joins TRBV12-3 or TRBV12-4 and TRBJ2-1, with TRBD1 matching 8 bases. V shed 6 bases, J shed 7 bases, and the junction held 5 bases outside the gene matches. The CDR3 runs 13 residues. CDR3 sequence (DNA): TGTGCCAGCAGCCCGACAGGGGCTAATGAGCAGTTCTTC. The encoded protein is CASSPTGANEQFF.

The chain employs TRBV27 and TRBJ2-5; D is possibly TRBD2 (5 bases). Germline CDR1 reads MNHEY; CDR2 reads SMNVEV (reference sequence). CDR3 length: 16 residues. Between the trimmed V and J ends, which lost 3 bases and 0 bases, there was a span of 14 bases. CDR3 region: CASSFRMGSYQETQYF. DNA for the CDR3: TGTGCCAGCAGTTTTCGAATGGGGAGTTACCAAGAGACCCAGTACTTC.

As for this clone: One end of the junction fails to match germline, which may point to a read error. The chain recombines TRBV5-1 with TRBJ2-7, with unresolved D. CDR3 length: 11 amino acids. CDR1 is SGHRS and CDR2 is YFSETQ in the germline V gene. The CDR3 DNA follows: TGCGCCAGCAGCTTCTCCCACGAGCAGTACTTC. The encoded protein is CASSFSHEQYF.

This chain uses TRBV5-6 with TRBJ2-7; 9 bases agree with TRBD2. The CDR3 has 14 amino acids. With V trimmed by 4 bases and J by 4 bases, 6 bases remained unmatched. Per germline, CDR1 SGHDT and CDR2 YYEEEE. The CDR3 DNA follows: TGTGCCAGCAGCCTAGCGGGAATAAAATACGAGCAGTACTTC. Its translation is CASSLAGIKYEQYF. Combining the CDR3 with reference TRBV5-6 and TRBJ2-7 gives the whole variable domain DAGVTQSPTHLIKTRGQQVTLRCSPKSGHDTVSWYQQALGQGPQFIFQYYEEEERQRGNFPDRFSGHQFPNYSSELNVNALLLGDSALYLCASSLAGIKYEQYFGPGTRLTVT.

The rearrangement joins TRBV5-8 to TRBJ2-5; D is unclear. The germline CDR1 and CDR2 sequences are SGHTS and YDEGEE. The CDR3 is made up of 13 amino acids. V was cut by 0 bases and J by 2 bases, with 5 bases left in between. The CDR3 coding sequence is TGTGCCAGCAGCTTGGGCAGTCAAGAGACCCAGTACTTC. Translating it yields CASSLGSQETQYF.

The chain couples TRBV5-1 to TRBJ2-2; 10 bases are a match to TRBD2. From germline, CDR1 is SGHRS and CDR2 YFSETQ. V lost 0 bases and J lost 2; bases outside the gene matches: 4. The CDR3 totals 17 residues. The CDR3 here is CASSLASGSLNTGELFF. DNA of the CDR3: TGCGCCAGCAGCTTGGCTAGCGGGAGTTTAAACACCGGGGAGCTGTTTTTT. Combining the CDR3 with reference TRBV5-1 and TRBJ2-2 gives the whole variable domain KAGVTQTPRYLIKTRGQQVTLSCSPISGHRSVSWYQQTPGQGLQFLFEYFSETQRNKGNFPGRFSGRQFSNSRSEMNVSTLELGDSALYLCASSLASGSLNTGELFFGEGSRLTVL.